This T cell receptor beta chain was identified during a study of shared clonotypes between healthy human individuals. Approximately 29,000 T cell genomes, or around 330 ng DNA, went into replicate PCRs of unsorted PBMC. The assay was immunoSEQ multiplex PCR, and TCRdb's table has in-frame clones only and misses some. This sample has 400,000 to 600,000 clones, with around 79% found just once. The CDR3 contains 16 residues. Germline loops: CDR1 MDHEN, CDR2 SYDVKM. V was cut by 10 bases and J by 2 bases, with 21 bases left in between. Material: PBMCs. The rearrangement joins TRBV28 to TRBJ2-1, with a weak D call TRBD2 (6 bases). The receptor was isolated from a woman between 40 and 55 years old in good health. Some clones in this sample may be carry-over from other donors' samples. In nucleotides, the CDR3 is TGTGCCATCTCGGGTGCTGCGGCGGGGACCTACAATGAGCAGTTCTTC. It yields the protein CAISGAAAGTYNEQFF.